This T cell receptor beta chain originates from a study of cytomegalovirus exposure and HLA in healthy donors. General observations from the study: CMV antigen specificity of three CMV-associated chains was confirmed in vitro.

A remark on this clone: The antigen is unknown.

Germline CDR1 is SGHRS and CDR2 is YFSETQ. The CDR3 sequence is 15 residues long. After removal of 4 bases from V and 7 bases from J, the junction contained 8 bases not matched to a gene. With 60 Vbeta and 13 Jbeta primers, the PCR was carried out. Original processing notes: Among the unique TCR beta chains that a later analysis counted, about 81 million in all, some 10 million were shared. Profiling relied on immunoSEQ multiplex PCR, and the TCRdb table lists in-frame clones only, not all of them. The V and J calls and clone size come from that table; D and trimming were worked out from the DNA. The sample holds roughly 130,000 clones, 66% seen once.

The chain has TRBV5-1 and TRBJ1-5; 10 bases agree with TRBD1. This TCR was recovered from a woman aged 60-75 years in good health and CMV-seronegative. Sequencing used PBMCs. CDR3 sequence reads: CASSKTGGAGQPQHF. The CDR3 region has the DNA TGCGCCAGCAGCAAGACAGGGGGCGCAGGGCAGCCCCAGCATTTT.